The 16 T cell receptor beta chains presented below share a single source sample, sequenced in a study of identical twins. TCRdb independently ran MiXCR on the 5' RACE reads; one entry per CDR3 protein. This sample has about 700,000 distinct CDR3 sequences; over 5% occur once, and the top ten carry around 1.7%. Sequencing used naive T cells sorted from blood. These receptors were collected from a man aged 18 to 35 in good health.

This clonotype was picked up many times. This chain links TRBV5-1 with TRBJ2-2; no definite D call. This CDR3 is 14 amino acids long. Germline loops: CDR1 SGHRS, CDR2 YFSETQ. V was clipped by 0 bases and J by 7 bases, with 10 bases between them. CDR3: CASSLEIVGGELFF. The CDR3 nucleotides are TGCGCCAGCAGCTTGGAAATAGTCGGCGGGGAGCTGTTTTTT. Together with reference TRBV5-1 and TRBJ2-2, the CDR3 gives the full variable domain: KAGVTQTPRYLIKTRGQQVTLSCSPISGHRSVSWYQQTPGQGLQFLFEYFSETQRNKGNFPGRFSGRQFSNSRSEMNVSTLELGDSALYLCASSLEIVGGELFFGEGSRLTVL.

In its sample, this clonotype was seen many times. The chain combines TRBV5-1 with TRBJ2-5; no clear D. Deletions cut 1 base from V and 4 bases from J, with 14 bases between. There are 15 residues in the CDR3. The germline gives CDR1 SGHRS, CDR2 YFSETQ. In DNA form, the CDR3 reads TGCGCCAGCAGCTTGCAGTATGGCCCCCCAGAGACCCAGTACTTC. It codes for CASSLQYGPPETQYF. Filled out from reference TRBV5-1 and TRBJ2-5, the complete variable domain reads KAGVTQTPRYLIKTRGQQVTLSCSPISGHRSVSWYQQTPGQGLQFLFEYFSETQRNKGNFPGRFSGRQFSNSRSEMNVSTLELGDSALYLCASSLQYGPPETQYFGPGTRLLVL.

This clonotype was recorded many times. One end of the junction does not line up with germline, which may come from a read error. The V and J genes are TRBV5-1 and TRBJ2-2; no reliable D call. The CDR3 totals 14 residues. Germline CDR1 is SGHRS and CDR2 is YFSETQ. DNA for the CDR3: TGTGCCAGCAGCTTGGCCAGAAACACCGGGGAGCTGTTTTTT. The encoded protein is CASSLARNTGELFF.

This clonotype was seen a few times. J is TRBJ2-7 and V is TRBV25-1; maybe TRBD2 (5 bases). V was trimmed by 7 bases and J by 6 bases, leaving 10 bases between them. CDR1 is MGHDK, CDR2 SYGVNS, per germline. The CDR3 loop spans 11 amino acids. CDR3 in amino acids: CASKRVCEQYV. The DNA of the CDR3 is TGTGCCAGCAAGAGGGTCTGCGAGCAGTACGTC.

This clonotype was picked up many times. CDR3 loop: CASSQDRLVVSTDTQYF. The CDR3 DNA is TGTGCCAGCAGCCAAGATCGGTTAGTAGTGAGCACAGATACGCAGTATTTT. V usage is TRBV4-2 and J usage is TRBJ2-3, with D unclear. Per germline, CDR1 LGHNA and CDR2 YNFKEQ. The CDR3 totals 17 residues. The germline V and J ends were trimmed by 0 bases and 0 bases, with 13 bases remaining between them.

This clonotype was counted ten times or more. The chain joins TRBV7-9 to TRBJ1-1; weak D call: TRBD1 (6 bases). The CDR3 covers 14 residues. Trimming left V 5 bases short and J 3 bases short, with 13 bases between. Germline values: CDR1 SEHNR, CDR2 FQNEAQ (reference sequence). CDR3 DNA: TGTGCCAGCAGCCAGGGACAAACTCACACTGAAGCTTTCTTT. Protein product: CASSQGQTHTEAFF. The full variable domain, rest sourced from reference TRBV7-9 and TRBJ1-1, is DTGVSQNPRHKITKRGQNVTFRCDPISEHNRLYWYRQTLGQGPEFLTYFQNEAQLEKSRLLSDRFSAERPKGSFSTLEIQRTEQGDSAMYLCASSQGQTHTEAFFGQGTRLTVV.

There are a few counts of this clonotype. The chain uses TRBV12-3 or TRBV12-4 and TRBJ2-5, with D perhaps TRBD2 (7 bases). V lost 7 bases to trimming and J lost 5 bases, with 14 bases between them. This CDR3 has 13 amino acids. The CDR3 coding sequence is TGTGCCAGCACCGCGGGGGCGGGTGAGACCCAGTACTTC. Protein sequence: CASTAGAGETQYF.

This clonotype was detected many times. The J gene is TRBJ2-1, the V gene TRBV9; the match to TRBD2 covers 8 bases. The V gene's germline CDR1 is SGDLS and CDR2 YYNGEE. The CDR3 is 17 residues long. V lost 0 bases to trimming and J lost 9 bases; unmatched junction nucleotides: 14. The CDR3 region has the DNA TGTGCCAGCAGCGTAGGAGGGGCAGCGGGAGTAATTAGTGAGCAGTTCTTC. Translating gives CASSVGGAAGVISEQFF.

DNA of the CDR3: TGTGCCAGTGAACAGGGAAGGGAAGAGACCCAGTACTTC. The encoded protein is CASEQGREETQYF. The chain carries TRBV28 and TRBJ2-5, with D perhaps matching TRBD1 (6 bases). Germline loops: CDR1 MDHEN, CDR2 SYDVKM. V was trimmed by 9 bases and J by 3 bases, leaving 14 bases between them. The CDR3 is 13 residues long.

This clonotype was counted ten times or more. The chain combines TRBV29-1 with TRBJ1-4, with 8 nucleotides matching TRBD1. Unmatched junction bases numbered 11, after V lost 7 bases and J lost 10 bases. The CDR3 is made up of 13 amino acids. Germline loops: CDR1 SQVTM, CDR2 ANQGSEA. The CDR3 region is CSGGQGGSAKLFF. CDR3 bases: TGCAGCGGCGGACAGGGTGGGTCCGCAAAACTGTTTTTT.

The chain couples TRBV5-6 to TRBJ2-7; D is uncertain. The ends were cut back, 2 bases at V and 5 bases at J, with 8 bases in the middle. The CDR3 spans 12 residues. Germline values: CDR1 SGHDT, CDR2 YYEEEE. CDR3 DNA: TGTGCCAGCAGCTTAATTGAGGACGAGCAGTACTTC. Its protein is CASSLIEDEQYF.

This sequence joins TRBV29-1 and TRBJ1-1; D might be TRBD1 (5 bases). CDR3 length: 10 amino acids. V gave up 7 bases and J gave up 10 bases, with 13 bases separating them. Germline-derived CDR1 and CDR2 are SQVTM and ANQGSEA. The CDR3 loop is CSAIGVGAFF. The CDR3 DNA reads TGCAGCGCCATAGGGGTAGGAGCTTTCTTT.

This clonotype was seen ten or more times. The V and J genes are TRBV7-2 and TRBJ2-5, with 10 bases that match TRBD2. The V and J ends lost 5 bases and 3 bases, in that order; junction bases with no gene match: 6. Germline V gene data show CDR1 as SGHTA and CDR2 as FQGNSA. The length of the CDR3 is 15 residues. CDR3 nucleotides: TGTGCCAGCAGCGTGTTAGGACTAGCGGAAGAGACCCAGTACTTC. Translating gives CASSVLGLAEETQYF.

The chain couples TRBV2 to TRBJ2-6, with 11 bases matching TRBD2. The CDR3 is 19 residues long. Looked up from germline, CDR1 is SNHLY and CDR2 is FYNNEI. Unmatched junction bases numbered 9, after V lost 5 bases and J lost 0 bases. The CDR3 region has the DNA TGTGCCAGCAGTTTCGCCGGGACTAGCGGACTCTCTGGGGCCAACGTCCTGACTTTC. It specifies CASSFAGTSGLSGANVLTF.

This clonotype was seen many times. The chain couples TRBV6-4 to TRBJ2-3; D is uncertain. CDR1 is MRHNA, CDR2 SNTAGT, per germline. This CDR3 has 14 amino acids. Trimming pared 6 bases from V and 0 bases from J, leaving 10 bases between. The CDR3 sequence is CASSPTPSTDTQYF. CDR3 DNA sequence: TGTGCCAGCAGCCCGACACCTAGCACAGATACGCAGTATTTT.

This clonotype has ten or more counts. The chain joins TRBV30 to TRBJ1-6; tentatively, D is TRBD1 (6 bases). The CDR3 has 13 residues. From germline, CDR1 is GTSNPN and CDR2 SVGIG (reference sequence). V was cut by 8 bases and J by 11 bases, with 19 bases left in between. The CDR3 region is CAQETGTWTPLHF. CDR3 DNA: TGTGCCCAAGAAACCGGGACATGGACACCCCTCCACTTT.